Each of the 24 T cell receptor beta chains below was sequenced from the same sample in a study of tissue T cells after allogeneic stem cell transplantation. This table comes from immunoSEQ multiplex PCR, and its TCRdb copy is limited to in-frame clones, with some not included. The sample yields 10,000 or so clones, 60% to 75% seen once. The sequences come from tissue from the ileum, collected at autopsy. The source is a woman between 18 and 55 years old with breast cancer.

In this sample, this clone turned up a few times. The V call is TRBV30, the J call TRBJ2-2; 8 positions match TRBD2. V dropped 2 bases and J dropped 6; count of bases not matched to a gene: 8. The CDR3 sequence is 15 residues long. The germline V gene has CDR1 GTSNPN and CDR2 SVGIG (reference sequence). The CDR3 here is CAWSSTSVWAGELFF. DNA of the CDR3: TGTGCCTGGAGTTCGACTAGCGTTTGGGCCGGGGAGCTGTTTTTT.

This clone appeared a few times. The chain recombines TRBV7-3 with TRBJ2-1; D is perhaps TRBD2 (6 bases). V was clipped by 5 bases and J by 7 bases, with 18 bases between them. This CDR3 comprises 15 residues. Looked up from germline, CDR1 is SGHTA and CDR2 is FQGTGA. The DNA of the CDR3 is TGTGCCAGCAGCCCAGGACTGGGGGGTGTTAATGAGCAGTTCTTC. Protein sequence: CASSPGLGGVNEQFF.

This clone was found a few times. The rearrangement links TRBV4-3 to TRBJ2-2; D is perhaps TRBD2 (6 bases). CDR1 is LGHNA and CDR2 is YSLEER in the germline V gene. The V gene lost 0 bases and the J gene lost 8 bases, with 13 bases spanning the gap. The CDR3 sequence is 15 residues long. The CDR3 DNA reads TGCGCCAGCAGCCAAGATCCGACTAGTTTGGGGGAGCTGTTTTTT. Translating gives CASSQDPTSLGELFF.

V usage is TRBV5-4 and J usage is TRBJ2-2; TRBD1 aligns across 9 bases. Trimming at V came to 6 bases and at J to 9 bases, leaving 12 bases not matched to a gene. This CDR3 is built from 15 residues. Germline CDR1 reads SGHNT; CDR2 reads YYREEE (reference sequence). Here the CDR3 DNA reads TGTGCCAGCATCCTCGGGACAGGGAGTAGAAGGGAGCTGTTTTTT. Translation gives CASILGTGSRRELFF. Combining the CDR3 with reference TRBV5-4 and TRBJ2-2 gives the whole variable domain ETGVTQSPTHLIKTRGQQVTLRCSSQSGHNTVSWYQQALGQGPQFIFQYYREEENGRGNFPPRFSGLQFPNYSSELNVNALELDDSALYLCASILGTGSRRELFFGEGSRLTVL.

The chain has TRBV2 and TRBJ1-3; possible D gene TRBD1, 6 bases. Trimming stripped 3 bases from V and 3 bases from J, with 9 bases between. The CDR3 consists of 14 residues. CDR1 is SNHLY, CDR2 FYNNEI, per germline. CDR3 coding DNA: TGTGCCAGCAGTGAGGAGGGGGATGGAAACACCATATATTTT. It translates to CASSEEGDGNTIYF.

V and J are TRBV15 and TRBJ1-1, with D maybe TRBD1 (6 bases). V gave up 2 bases and J gave up 1 base, with 17 bases separating them. The CDR3 has 17 amino acids. Germline CDR1 reads LNHNV; CDR2 reads YYDKDF (reference sequence). The CDR3 loop is CATSRRTGWGWNTEAFF. CDR3 coding DNA: TGTGCCACCAGCAGACGAACAGGGTGGGGGTGGAACACTGAAGCTTTCTTT.

The V gene is TRBV11-2, the J gene TRBJ1-2; possible D gene TRBD1, 6 bases. Trimming cost V 3 bases and J 7 bases, with 9 bases left between them. CDR1 and CDR2 from the germline V gene are SGHAT and FQNNGV. This CDR3 region has 12 residues. The DNA for the CDR3 is TGTGCCAGCAGCTTCCTAGGGGGTGGCTACACCTTC. Translation: CASSFLGGGYTF.

This clone was found a few times. The chain employs TRBV4-3 and TRBJ2-2; 8 nucleotides agree with TRBD1. The CDR3 is made up of 17 amino acids. The germline V gene has CDR1 LGHNA and CDR2 YSLEER. Trimming cost V 1 base and J 6 bases; bases outside gene matches: 10. CDR3 bases: TGCGCCAGCAGCCAAGGGCTGGGACAGGATAGGGCCGGGGAGCTGTTTTTT. Protein product: CASSQGLGQDRAGELFF.

This clone was picked up a small number of times. This CDR3 is also generated by other DNA sequences in the sample. The rearrangement links TRBV7-2 to TRBJ2-5, with unresolved D. Per germline, CDR1 SGHTA and CDR2 FQGNSA. Trimming left V 3 bases short and J 5 bases short, with 10 bases between. The CDR3 consists of 13 residues. CDR3 sequence (DNA): TGTGCCAGCAGCTTGGCTAGATCCGAGACCCAGTACTTC. Its protein product is CASSLARSETQYF.

The CDR3 sequence is CASSLELLELFF. As DNA, the CDR3 is TGTGCCAGCAGCTTAGAGCTCCTAGAGCTGTTTTTT. The V and J genes are TRBV7-9 and TRBJ2-2; no reliable D call. Per germline, CDR1 SEHNR and CDR2 FQNEAQ (reference sequence). Trimming cost V 1 base and J 11 bases, with 8 bases left between them. The CDR3 is 12 amino acids. The full variable domain, completed using reference TRBV7-9 and TRBJ2-2, is DTGVSQNPRHKITKRGQNVTFRCDPISEHNRLYWYRQTLGQGPEFLTYFQNEAQLEKSRLLSDRFSAERPKGSFSTLEIQRTEQGDSAMYLCASSLELLELFFGEGSRLTVL.

The chain uses TRBV19 and TRBJ1-1; 9 bases are shared with TRBD1. Trimming removed 10 bases from V and 5 bases from J; junction bases left unmatched: 11. Germline-derived CDR1 and CDR2 are LNHDA and SQIVND (reference sequence). The CDR3 contains 14 residues. The CDR3 coding sequence is TGTGCCACCGCGGGACAGGGCAGGAGAACTGAAGCTTTCTTT. Translated: CATAGQGRRTEAFF.

This chain uses TRBV6-6 with TRBJ1-3, with unresolved D. This CDR3 is 15 amino acids long. V was trimmed by 4 bases and J by 2 bases, leaving 12 bases between them. Germline CDR1 MNHNY, CDR2 SVGAGI (reference sequence). CDR3 bases: TGTGCCAGCAGTTTAAAGGTTGGGCCTGGAAACACCATATATTTT. Protein sequence: CASSLKVGPGNTIYF.

The CDR3 DNA reads as TGTGCCAGCAGTTTCGGACATGCTAACTATGGCTACACCTTC. Translated, it gives CASSFGHANYGYTF. The genes are TRBV28 and TRBJ1-2, with D tentatively TRBD1 (5 bases). Germline loops: CDR1 MDHEN, CDR2 SYDVKM. CDR3 length equals 14 residues. Trimming removed 3 bases from V and 0 bases from J, with 8 bases in between.

This chain connects TRBV28 to TRBJ2-2, with 11 positions matching TRBD2. Trimming cost V 10 bases and J 5 bases; bases outside gene matches: 9. The V gene's germline CDR1 is MDHEN and CDR2 SYDVKM. The CDR3 loop spans 15 amino acids. CDR3 amino acids: CATRLAGKETGELFF. The CDR3, as DNA: TGTGCCACCCGACTAGCGGGAAAAGAAACCGGGGAGCTGTTTTTT.

With regard to this clone: Other DNA sequences of this sample code for an identical CDR3. The chain uses TRBV7-2 and TRBJ2-5; D gene uncertain. Trimming stripped 3 bases from V and 1 base from J, with 9 bases between. The CDR3 has 14 residues. Germline CDR1 SGHTA, CDR2 FQGNSA. Written as DNA, the CDR3 is TGTGCCAGCAGCTTTTCCCGGACCCAAGAGACCCAGTACTTC. As protein: CASSFSRTQETQYF.

The chain combines TRBV4-3 with TRBJ1-3, with D possibly TRBD1 on 5 matching bases. Germline V gene data show CDR1 as LGHNA and CDR2 as YSLEER. The CDR3 loop spans 15 amino acids. V was trimmed by 0 bases and J by 2 bases, leaving 8 bases between them. The CDR3 sequence: CASSQDMTAGNTIYF. CDR3 DNA: TGCGCCAGCAGCCAAGATATGACAGCTGGAAACACCATATATTTT.

This clone was observed a few times. The V call is TRBV4-1, the J call TRBJ1-2; the match to TRBD1 covers 8 bases. The CDR3 length is 15 residues. The trim removed 4 bases at V and 3 bases at J, leaving 7 bases unmatched. CDR1 MGHRA and CDR2 YSYEKL come from the germline V gene. DNA for the CDR3: TGCGCCAGCAGCCGGATAAACAGGGGGGACTATGGCTACACCTTC. Its protein product is CASSRINRGDYGYTF.

J is TRBJ2-1 and V is TRBV19; possible D gene TRBD2, 6 bases. CDR3 size: 15 residues. CDR1 and CDR2 from the germline V gene are LNHDA and SQIVND (reference sequence). V was cut by 1 base and J by 7 bases, with 14 bases left in between. Written as DNA, the CDR3 is TGTGCCAGTAGTATAGCGACTAGGAGGCCGAATGAGCAGTTCTTC. This codes for CASSIATRRPNEQFF. Full variable domain (outside the CDR3, taken from reference TRBV19 and TRBJ2-1): DGGITQSPKYLFRKEGQNVTLSCEQNLNHDAMYWYRQDPGQGLRLIYYSQIVNDFQKGDIAEGYSVSREKKESFPLTVTSAQKNPTAFYLCASSIATRRPNEQFFGPGTRLTVL.

The chain combines TRBV3-1 (or the pseudogene TRBV3-2) with TRBJ1-5; 9 nucleotides align to TRBD1. V was clipped by 4 bases and J by 0 bases; unmatched bases: 4. The CDR3 is 16 residues long. Germline CDR1 reads LGHDT; CDR2 reads YNNKEL (reference sequence). Written as DNA, the CDR3 is TGTGCCAGCAGCCCCCGGACAGGGGATAGCAATCAGCCCCAGCATTTT. It specifies CASSPRTGDSNQPQHF.

CDR3 in amino acids: CASSPAAGWSDTQYF. The CDR3, as DNA: TGTGCCAGCAGCCCCGCGGCGGGATGGTCAGATACGCAGTATTTT. The V and J genes are TRBV27 and TRBJ2-3, with TRBD2 as a possible D gene (6 bases). Germline CDR1 and CDR2: MNHEY and SMNVEV (reference sequence). The CDR3 is 15 residues long. V lost 6 bases and J lost 4, with 17 bases in between.

V is TRBV19 and J is TRBJ2-5; weak D call: TRBD1 (6 bases). Between the trimmed V and J ends, which lost 4 bases and 0 bases, there was a span of 12 bases. The length of the CDR3 is 15 residues. Germline V gene sequence: CDR1 LNHDA, CDR2 SQIVND (reference sequence). CDR3 nucleotides: TGTGCCAGTAGTAGGTCTAGGGGGTACCAAGAGACCCAGTACTTC. It codes for CASSRSRGYQETQYF.

The chain recombines TRBV18 with TRBJ2-5, with 9 positions matching TRBD1. The CDR3 loop spans 13 amino acids. CDR1 and CDR2 (germline): KGHSH, LQKENI. After removal of 4 bases from V and 4 bases from J, the junction contained 1 base not matched to a gene. The CDR3 nucleotides are TGTGCCAGCTCACTGGACAGGGGAGAGACCCAGTACTTC. Amino acids: CASSLDRGETQYF.

The J gene is TRBJ2-2, the V gene TRBV18; 8 bases align to TRBD2. The CDR3 covers 19 residues. V was pared by 3 bases and J by 1 base, with 13 bases of the junction left unmatched. Germline loops: CDR1 KGHSH, CDR2 LQKENI. CDR3 loop: CASSPLWRGAFGNTGELFF. The CDR3 region has the DNA TGTGCCAGCTCACCCCTATGGCGGGGGGCGTTCGGGAACACCGGGGAGCTGTTTTTT.

This clone was detected only once. The rearrangement links TRBV6-2 or TRBV6-3 to TRBJ1-2; no definite D call. V lost 5 bases and J 8 bases, leaving 9 bases between the germline ends. CDR3 length equals 11 residues. Germline values: CDR1 MNHEY, CDR2 SVGEGT. CDR3 amino acids: CASSRGLGYTF. Written as DNA, the CDR3 is TGTGCCAGCAGTCGAGGGTTGGGCTACACCTTC.